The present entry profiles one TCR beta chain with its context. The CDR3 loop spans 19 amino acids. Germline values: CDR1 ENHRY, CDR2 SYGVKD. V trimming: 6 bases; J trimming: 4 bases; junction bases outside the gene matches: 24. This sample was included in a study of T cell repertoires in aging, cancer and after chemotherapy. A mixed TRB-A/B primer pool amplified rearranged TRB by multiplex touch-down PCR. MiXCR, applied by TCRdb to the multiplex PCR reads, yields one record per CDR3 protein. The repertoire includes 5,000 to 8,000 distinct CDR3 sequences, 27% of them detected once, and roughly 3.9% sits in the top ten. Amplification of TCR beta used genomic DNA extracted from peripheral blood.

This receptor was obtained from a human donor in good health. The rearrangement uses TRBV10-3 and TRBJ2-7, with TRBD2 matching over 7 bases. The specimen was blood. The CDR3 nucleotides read TGTGCCATCAGCCGACGTCGAGTGGGGCGGAGCGGGATAGTGTACGAGCAGTACTTC. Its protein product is CAISRRRVGRSGIVYEQYF.